This T cell receptor beta chain was obtained from a study of cytomegalovirus exposure and HLA in healthy donors. Overall study results and limits: TCR beta V segments were, for the most part, productive about 90% or about 30% of the time in an earlier analysis. It emerged from a later analysis that several of the most significant clusters appeared to be linked to common viral pathogens. When analyzed later, a missense DCLRE1C variant was found to be linked to TCR beta V- and J-gene trimming. An ancestry cluster, one associated with Asian ancestry, reportedly showed fewer N-insertions than the roughly 700-donor mean in a later analysis.

To note about this clone: Its target is not known.

The germline V and J ends were trimmed by 4 bases and 4 bases, with 13 bases remaining between them. This CDR3 is 14 amino acids long. Germline V gene lookup returns CDR1 LGHNA and CDR2 YSLEER. The PCR made use of 60 Vbeta and 13 Jbeta primers. Only in-frame clones appear in the TCRdb table, and some are missing; sequencing was by immunoSEQ multiplex PCR. This sample has 76,000 or so clones, with around 72% found just once. The sequence derives from a woman in her thirties or forties in good health and CMV-seropositive. The J gene is TRBJ1-1, the V gene TRBV4-3; D is unresolved. The source material was PBMCs. The CDR3 reads CASSPTRSVTEAFF. DNA of the CDR3: TGCGCCAGCAGCCCAACCAGGTCGGTCACTGAAGCTTTCTTT.